The T cell receptor (beta chain) under discussion was sequenced for a study of beta chain features in type 1 diabetes. Study findings and constraints: Sampled from patients, naive, central memory and Treg TCRB repertoires appeared more similar than those sampled from healthy donors. The VDJ junctions of type 1 diabetes patients carried fewer insertions and more deletions. A moderate, significant TCRB CDR3 shortening appeared in type 1 diabetes across four CD4+ subsets.

CDR3 size: 14 residues. The germline CDR1 and CDR2 sequences are LNHNV and YYDKDF (reference sequence). V shed 4 bases and J shed 4 bases, with 8 bases lying between them. Reverse transcribing all isolated RNA meant expressed TCRB transcripts were sequenced. Some clones are missing from TCRdb's copy, which holds only in-frame ones; the method was immunoSEQ multiplex PCR. There are 500,000 to 650,000 clones in the sample; roughly 12% occur only once, and about 0.11% lies in the top ten. Every donor had blood drawn once into heparin, around 120 mL on average. The authors obtained over 95% purity in all sorted populations. This clone turned up a few times. Its antigen remains unknown.

Sequencing used naive CD4+ T cells from blood. The TCR sequence derives from a man aged 25 to 40 with type 1 diabetes. The chain employs TRBV15 and TRBJ2-6; D is tentatively TRBD1 or TRBD2 (5 bases each). The CDR3, as DNA: TGTGCCACCAGCAAGGGACCCGGGGCCAACGTCCTGACTTTC. This sequence encodes CATSKGPGANVLTF.